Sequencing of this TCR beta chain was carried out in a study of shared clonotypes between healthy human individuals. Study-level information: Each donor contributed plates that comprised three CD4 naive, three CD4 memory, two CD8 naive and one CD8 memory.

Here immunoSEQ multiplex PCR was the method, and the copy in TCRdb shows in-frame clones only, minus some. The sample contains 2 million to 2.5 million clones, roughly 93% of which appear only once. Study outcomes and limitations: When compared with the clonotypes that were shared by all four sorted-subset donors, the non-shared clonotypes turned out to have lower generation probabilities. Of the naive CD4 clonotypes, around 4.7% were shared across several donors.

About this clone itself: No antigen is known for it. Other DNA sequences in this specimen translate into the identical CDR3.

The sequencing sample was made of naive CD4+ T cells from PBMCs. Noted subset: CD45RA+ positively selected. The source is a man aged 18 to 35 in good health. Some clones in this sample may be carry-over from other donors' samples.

The DNA of the CDR3 is TGTGCCAGCAGCTCCCAGTACGAGCAGTACTTC. The encoded protein is CASSSQYEQYF. The chain employs TRBV7-9 and TRBJ2-7, with D uncertain. Germline-derived CDR1 and CDR2 are SEHNR and FQNEAQ (reference sequence). V lost 4 bases to trimming and J lost 4 bases, with 5 bases between them. This CDR3 is built from 11 residues. Together with reference TRBV7-9 and TRBJ2-7, the CDR3 gives the full variable domain: DTGVSQNPRHKITKRGQNVTFRCDPISEHNRLYWYRQTLGQGPEFLTYFQNEAQLEKSRLLSDRFSAERPKGSFSTLEIQRTEQGDSAMYLCASSSQYEQYFGPGTRLTVT.